Listed here is a single T cell receptor beta chain. V dropped 0 bases and J dropped 7 bases, with 13 bases sitting between them. Germline V CDR1 and CDR2: LNHNV, YYDKDF (reference sequence). This CDR3 has 16 residues. This specimen belongs to a study of blood T cell repertoires in COVID-19. Profiling relied on immunoSEQ multiplex PCR, and the TCRdb table lists in-frame clones only, not all of them. The sample has roughly 410,000 clones, around 89% seen once. Sequencing input: peripheral blood. The genes are TRBV15 and TRBJ1-6; D perhaps matches TRBD1 (5 bases). This clonotype was sampled from a middle-aged woman with COVID-19, enrolled during active disease. In DNA, the CDR3 is TGTGCCACCAGCAGAGATCTGGGCGGGGGGAATTCACCCCTCCACTTT. It is translated as CATSRDLGGGNSPLHF.